One sample yielded the 15 T cell receptor beta chains listed below, sequenced in a study of breast tumors, draining lymph nodes, adjacent tissues. The lymph nodes were axillary draining lymph nodes from breast cancer patients. TCRdb recomputed calls from the multiplex PCR reads with MiXCR, one row per CDR3 protein. The repertoire holds 150,000 to 200,000 distinct CDR3 sequences, with 30% to 35% as singletons. The sequencing sample was made of axillary lymph node tissue. Receptors were obtained from a female donor with breast cancer. Some clones in this sample may be carry-over from other donors' samples.

This chain links TRBV2 with TRBJ1-1, with a weak D call TRBD1 (5 bases). Germline V CDR1 and CDR2: SNHLY, FYNNEI. This CDR3 has 14 residues. V was trimmed by 10 bases and J by 2 bases, leaving 17 bases between them. CDR3 bases: TGTGCCACCCAGGGTCAGTGGGGAAACACTGAAGCTTTCTTT. It codes for CATQGQWGNTEAFF.

V and J are TRBV5-6 and TRBJ1-3; D not certain. Germline V gene lookup returns CDR1 SGHDT and CDR2 YYEEEE. Deletions cut 1 base from V and 4 bases from J, with 9 bases between. This CDR3 is 14 amino acids long. In DNA form, the CDR3 reads TGTGCCAGCAGCTTGAGGGATCCCGGAAACACCATATATTTT. Its protein product is CASSLRDPGNTIYF.

This clonotype turned up a few times. A much larger clone sits a single nucleotide away, making a read error possible. The chain has TRBV20-1 and TRBJ1-2; D possibly corresponds to TRBD1 (6 bases). This CDR3 has 13 amino acids. Germline V gene data show CDR1 as DFQATT and CDR2 as SNEGSKA (reference sequence). The CDR3 sequence: CSARDRTVYAYTF. The CDR3 region has the DNA TGCAGTGCTAGAGATCGGACAGTCTATGCCTACACCTTC.

This clonotype occurred many times. The J gene is TRBJ1-2, the V gene TRBV4-1; D ambiguous. This CDR3 comprises 14 residues. Per germline, CDR1 MGHRA and CDR2 YSYEKL. Trimming removed 4 bases at V and 4 bases at J, with 13 bases between. The CDR3, as DNA: TGCGCCAGCAGCCCCCGAGCCCTTCGCTATGGCTACACCTTC. It yields the protein CASSPRALRYGYTF.

As to this clonotype: One base away lies a much larger clone, so this may be a sequencing read error. The chain couples TRBV18 to TRBJ1-2; 7 bases match TRBD1. The CDR3 totals 15 residues. Per germline, CDR1 KGHSH and CDR2 LQKENI. V was clipped by 8 bases and J by 5 bases; unmatched bases: 14. CDR3 DNA sequence: TGTGCCAGCGCAACTGGCGACAGGGCCCCGTATGGCTACACCTTC. Amino acids: CASATGDRAPYGYTF.

This clonotype has a handful of counts. This sequence may be a read error, since a much larger clone differs from it by one base. The V gene is TRBV19, the J gene TRBJ2-1; 12 bases line up with TRBD2. The trim removed 3 bases at V and 4 bases at J, leaving 7 bases unmatched. Germline CDR1 is LNHDA and CDR2 is SQIVND (reference sequence). This CDR3 spans 17 amino acids. CDR3 in amino acids: CASSMNMGTSGYNEQFF. DNA for the CDR3: TGTGCCAGTAGTATGAACATGGGGACTAGCGGGTACAATGAGCAGTTCTTC.

On this clonotype itself: This could be a read error, since a much larger clone is one nucleotide away. The chain couples TRBV5-1 to TRBJ1-5; D remains unclear. Germline CDR1 reads SGHRS; CDR2 reads YFSETQ. The CDR3 is made up of 14 amino acids. DNA for the CDR3: TGCGCCAGCAGCTTAAAGGGTAGCAATCACCCCCAGCATTTT. Translated: CASSLKGSNHPQHF.

At least ten counts were recorded for this clonotype. The gene calls are TRBV5-8 and TRBJ2-2; no reliable D call. This CDR3 spans 16 amino acids. Trimming cost V 0 bases and J 7 bases, with 16 bases left between them. Germline V gene sequence: CDR1 SGHTS, CDR2 YDEGEE. The CDR3 is CASSLGWQTLSGELFF. CDR3 bases: TGTGCCAGCAGCTTGGGTTGGCAGACATTAAGCGGGGAGCTGTTTTTT.

This clonotype was picked up many times. The chain recombines TRBV7-3 with TRBJ2-6, with a tentative D call TRBD2 (5 bases). The germline CDR1 and CDR2 sequences are SGHTA and FQGTGA. The CDR3 covers 15 residues. V lost 4 bases and J lost 0, with 7 bases in between. The CDR3 here is CASSSGISGANVLTF. The CDR3 region has the DNA TGTGCCAGCAGCTCCGGGATCTCTGGGGCCAACGTCCTGACTTTC.

There are many counts of this clonotype. The chain employs TRBV7-9 and TRBJ2-2; possible D gene TRBD1, 6 bases. Per germline, CDR1 SEHNR and CDR2 FQNEAQ (reference sequence). The CDR3 is made up of 18 amino acids. V lost 1 base and J lost 2, with 17 bases in between. CDR3 in amino acids: CASSLVRVRTANTGELFF. The CDR3 nucleotides read TGTGCCAGCAGCTTAGTTAGGGTTAGGACAGCCAACACCGGGGAGCTGTTTTTT.

This clonotype was seen a single time. The CDR3 here is CATKTNEQFF. The CDR3 nucleotides are TGTGCCACCAAAACGAATGAGCAGTTCTTC. V gene TRBV24-1 combines with J gene TRBJ2-1; D uncertain. Trimming removed 8 bases from V and 7 bases from J, with 5 bases in between. CDR1 KGHDR and CDR2 SFDVKD come from the germline V gene. This CDR3 contains 10 residues.

This CDR3 reads CASSFGEQFF. The CDR3 coding sequence is TGTGCCAGCAGTTTTGGGGAGCAGTTCTTC. The chain uses TRBV28 and TRBJ2-1; D is unclear. Germline assignment: CDR1 MDHEN and CDR2 SYDVKM. V shed 3 bases and J shed 10 bases, with 4 bases lying between them. This CDR3 comprises 10 residues.

This clonotype was recorded at least ten times. This chain connects TRBV9 to TRBJ2-3; no definite D call. Germline CDR1 and CDR2: SGDLS and YYNGEE. With 0 bases removed from V and 0 bases from J, the gap between germline ends came to 11 bases. This CDR3 region has 16 residues. CDR3: CASSVGVGTSTDTQYF. The CDR3 DNA is TGTGCCAGCAGCGTAGGCGTCGGCACTAGCACAGATACGCAGTATTTT.

This clonotype was observed many times. V is TRBV7-9 and J is TRBJ2-2; D possibly corresponds to TRBD2 (6 bases). The CDR3 totals 15 residues. CDR1 SEHNR and CDR2 FQNEAQ come from the germline V gene (reference sequence). V shed 1 base and J shed 5 bases, with 11 bases lying between them. The CDR3, as DNA: TGTGCCAGCAGCTTAGGCGGGACCCCGACCGGGGAGCTGTTTTTT. The encoded protein is CASSLGGTPTGELFF.

This clonotype has ten or more counts. The rearrangement uses TRBV20-1 and TRBJ2-3, with TRBD2 matching 9 bases. The CDR3 runs 15 residues. Germline V CDR1 and CDR2: DFQATT, SNEGSKA (reference sequence). V was pared by 1 base and J by 6 bases, with 8 bases of the junction left unmatched. In DNA form, the CDR3 reads TGCAGTGCTAGAGTCGGTAGCGGGAGAGGTGATACGCAGTATTTT. Translation gives CSARVGSGRGDTQYF.